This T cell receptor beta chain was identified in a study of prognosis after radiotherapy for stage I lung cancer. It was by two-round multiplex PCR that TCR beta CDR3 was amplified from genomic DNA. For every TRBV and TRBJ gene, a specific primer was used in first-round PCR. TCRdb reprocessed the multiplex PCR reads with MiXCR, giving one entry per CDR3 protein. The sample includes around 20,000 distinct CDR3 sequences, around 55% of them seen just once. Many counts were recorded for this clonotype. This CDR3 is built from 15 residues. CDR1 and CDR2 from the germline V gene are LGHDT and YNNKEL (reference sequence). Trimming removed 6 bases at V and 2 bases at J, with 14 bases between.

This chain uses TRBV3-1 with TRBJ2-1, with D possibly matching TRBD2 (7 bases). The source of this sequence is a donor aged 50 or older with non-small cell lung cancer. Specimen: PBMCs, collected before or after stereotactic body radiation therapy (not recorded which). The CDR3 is CASRNTGGTYNEQFF. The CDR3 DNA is TGTGCCAGCAGAAACACGGGGGGCACCTACAATGAGCAGTTCTTC.